This TCR beta chain was sequenced in a study of control samples from healthy donors and cancer patients. TCRdb's table, derived via immunoSEQ multiplex PCR, lists solely in-frame clones and lacks some. The data contain approximately 82,000 clones, roughly 86% of them seen just once; the ten biggest clones take up around 18%. The CDR3 spans 15 residues. The V segment lost 4 bases and the J segment 4 bases; nucleotides outside the gene matches: 7. Germline CDR1 reads KGHSH; CDR2 reads LQKENI. This clonotype was obtained from a middle-aged man in good health. The chain recombines TRBV18 with TRBJ1-1, with TRBD1 identical over 9 bases. The sequencing input was blood. The CDR3 DNA reads as TGTGCCAGCTCACAAGACCCGGGACAGGGCACTGAAGCTTTCTTT. Its protein product is CASSQDPGQGTEAFF.